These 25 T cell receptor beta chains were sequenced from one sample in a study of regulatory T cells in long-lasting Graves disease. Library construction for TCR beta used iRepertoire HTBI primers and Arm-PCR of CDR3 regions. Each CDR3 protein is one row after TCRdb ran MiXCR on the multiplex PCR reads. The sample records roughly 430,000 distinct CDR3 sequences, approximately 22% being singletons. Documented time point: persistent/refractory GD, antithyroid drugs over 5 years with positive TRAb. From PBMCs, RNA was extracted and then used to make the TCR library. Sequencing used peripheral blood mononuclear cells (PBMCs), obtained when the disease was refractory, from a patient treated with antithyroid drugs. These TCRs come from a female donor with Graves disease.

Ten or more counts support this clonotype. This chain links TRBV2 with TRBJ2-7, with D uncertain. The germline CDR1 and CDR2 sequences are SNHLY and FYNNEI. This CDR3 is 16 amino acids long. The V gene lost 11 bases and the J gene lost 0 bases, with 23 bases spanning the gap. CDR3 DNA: TGTGCCGGCATCACCTCACCCGACTCTTCCTCCTACGAGCAGTACTTC. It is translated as CAGITSPDSSSYEQYF.

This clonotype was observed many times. CDR3 sequence: CASSSSRGELFF. The DNA for the CDR3 is TGTGCCAGCAGCTCTAGTCGCGGGGAGCTGTTTTTT. This chain links TRBV12-3 or TRBV12-4 with TRBJ2-2, with no clear D. The V and J ends lost 6 bases and 7 bases respectively, with 9 bases between them. This CDR3 is built from 12 residues.

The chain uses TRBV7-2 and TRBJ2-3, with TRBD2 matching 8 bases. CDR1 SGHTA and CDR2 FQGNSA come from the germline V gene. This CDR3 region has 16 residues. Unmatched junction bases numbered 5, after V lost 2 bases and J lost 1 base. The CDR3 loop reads CASSLTAGDGTDTQYF. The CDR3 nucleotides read TGTGCCAGCAGCTTAACAGCGGGAGATGGCACAGATACGCAGTATTTT.

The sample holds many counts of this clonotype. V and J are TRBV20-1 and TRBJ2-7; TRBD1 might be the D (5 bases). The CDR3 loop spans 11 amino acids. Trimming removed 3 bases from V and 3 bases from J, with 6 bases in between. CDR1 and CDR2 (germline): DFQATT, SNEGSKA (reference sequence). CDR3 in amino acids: CSARQGYEQYF. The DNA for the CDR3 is TGCAGTGCTAGGCAGGGCTACGAGCAGTACTTC.

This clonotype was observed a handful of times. The CDR3 protein is CSARERDTEAFF. CDR3 nucleotide sequence: TGCAGTGCTAGAGAACGGGATACTGAAGCTTTCTTT. This rearrangement joins TRBV20-1 to TRBJ1-1; D gene unclear. The length of the CDR3 is 12 residues. V was cut by 0 bases and J by 5 bases, with 7 bases left in between. CDR1 is DFQATT and CDR2 is SNEGSKA in the germline V gene (reference sequence).

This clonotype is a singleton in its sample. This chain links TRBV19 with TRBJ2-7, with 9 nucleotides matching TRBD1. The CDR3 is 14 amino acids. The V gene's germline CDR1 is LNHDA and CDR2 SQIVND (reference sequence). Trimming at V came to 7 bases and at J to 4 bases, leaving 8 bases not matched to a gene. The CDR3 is CASTSGTGWYEQYF. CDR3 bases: TGTGCCAGTACCTCCGGGACAGGGTGGTACGAGCAGTACTTC.

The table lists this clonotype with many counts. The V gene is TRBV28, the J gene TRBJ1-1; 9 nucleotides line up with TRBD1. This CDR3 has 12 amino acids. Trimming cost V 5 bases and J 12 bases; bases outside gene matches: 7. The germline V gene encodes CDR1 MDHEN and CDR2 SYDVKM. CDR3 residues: CASSRRDRVPFF. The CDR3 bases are TGTGCCAGCAGTCGCCGGGACAGGGTGCCTTTCTTT.

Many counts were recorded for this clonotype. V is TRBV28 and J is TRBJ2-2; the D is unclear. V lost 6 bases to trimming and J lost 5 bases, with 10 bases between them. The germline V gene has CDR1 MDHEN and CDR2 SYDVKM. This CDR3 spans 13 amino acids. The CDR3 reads CASSITNTGELFF. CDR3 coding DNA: TGTGCCAGCAGCATAACAAATACCGGGGAGCTGTTTTTT.

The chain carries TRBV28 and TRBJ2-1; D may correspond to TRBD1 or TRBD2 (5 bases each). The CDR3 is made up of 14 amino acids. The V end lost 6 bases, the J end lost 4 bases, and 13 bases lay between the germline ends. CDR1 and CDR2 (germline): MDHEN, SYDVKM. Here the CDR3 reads CASRRSGAYNEQFF. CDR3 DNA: TGTGCCAGCAGGCGCTCCGGGGCTTACAATGAGCAGTTCTTC.

As DNA, the CDR3 is TGTGCCAGTGGAGGGACTAGCATATCCCAGCAGTTCTTC. Translation gives CASGGTSISQQFF. The rearrangement links TRBV6-2 or TRBV6-3 to TRBJ2-1; 9 nucleotides align to TRBD2. V shed 9 bases, J shed 11 bases, and the junction held 11 bases outside the gene matches. Germline-derived CDR1 and CDR2 are MNHEY and SVGEGT. This CDR3 is built from 13 residues.

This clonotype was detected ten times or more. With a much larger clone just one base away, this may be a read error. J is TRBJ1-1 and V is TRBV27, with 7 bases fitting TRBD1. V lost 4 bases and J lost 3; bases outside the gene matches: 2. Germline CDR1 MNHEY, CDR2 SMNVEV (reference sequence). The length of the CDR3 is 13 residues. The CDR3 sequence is CASSSTGDTEAFF. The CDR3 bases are TGTGCCAGCAGTTCAACAGGGGACACTGAAGCTTTCTTT.

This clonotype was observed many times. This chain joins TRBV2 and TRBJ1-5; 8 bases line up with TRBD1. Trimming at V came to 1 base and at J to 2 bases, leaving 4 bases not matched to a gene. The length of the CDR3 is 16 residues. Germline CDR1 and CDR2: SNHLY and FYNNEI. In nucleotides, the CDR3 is TGTGCCAGCAGTGAAGAGATGACAGGGGGCAATCAGCCCCAGCATTTT. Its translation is CASSEEMTGGNQPQHF.

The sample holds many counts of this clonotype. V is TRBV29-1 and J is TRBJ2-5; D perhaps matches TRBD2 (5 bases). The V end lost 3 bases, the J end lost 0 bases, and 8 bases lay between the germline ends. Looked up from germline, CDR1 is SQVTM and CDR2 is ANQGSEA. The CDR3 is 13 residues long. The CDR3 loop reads CSVDRGDQETQYF. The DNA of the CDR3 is TGCAGCGTTGATCGGGGAGACCAAGAGACCCAGTACTTC.

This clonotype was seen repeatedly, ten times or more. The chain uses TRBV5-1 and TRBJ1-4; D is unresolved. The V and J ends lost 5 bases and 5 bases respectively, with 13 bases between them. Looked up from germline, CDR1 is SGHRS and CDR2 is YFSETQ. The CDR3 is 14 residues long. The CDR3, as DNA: TGCGCCAGCAGACAAGGCGGAATGAATGAAAAACTGTTTTTT. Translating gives CASRQGGMNEKLFF. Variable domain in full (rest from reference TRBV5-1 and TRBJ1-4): KAGVTQTPRYLIKTRGQQVTLSCSPISGHRSVSWYQQTPGQGLQFLFEYFSETQRNKGNFPGRFSGRQFSNSRSEMNVSTLELGDSALYLCASRQGGMNEKLFFGSGTQLSVL.

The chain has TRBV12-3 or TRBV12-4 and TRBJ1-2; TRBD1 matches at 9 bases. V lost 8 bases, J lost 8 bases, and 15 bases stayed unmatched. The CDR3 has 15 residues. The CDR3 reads CASESQAQGAKGYTF. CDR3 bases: TGTGCCAGCGAGAGCCAGGCACAGGGGGCAAAAGGCTACACCTTC.

The CDR3 loop reads CASSLPPINEQFF. The CDR3 DNA follows: TGTGCCAGCAGTTTACCCCCCATAAATGAGCAGTTCTTC. The V gene is TRBV28, the J gene TRBJ2-1; no clear D gene. The CDR3 is 13 residues long. Germline lookup yields CDR1 MDHEN and CDR2 SYDVKM. Trimming took off 2 bases at V and 7 bases at J, with 9 bases between the two ends.

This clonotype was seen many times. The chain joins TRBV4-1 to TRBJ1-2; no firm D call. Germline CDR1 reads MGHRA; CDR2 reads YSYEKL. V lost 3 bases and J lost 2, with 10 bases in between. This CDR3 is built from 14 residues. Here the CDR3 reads CASSQPYLNYGYTF. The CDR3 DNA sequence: TGCGCCAGCAGCCAGCCCTACCTCAACTATGGCTACACCTTC.

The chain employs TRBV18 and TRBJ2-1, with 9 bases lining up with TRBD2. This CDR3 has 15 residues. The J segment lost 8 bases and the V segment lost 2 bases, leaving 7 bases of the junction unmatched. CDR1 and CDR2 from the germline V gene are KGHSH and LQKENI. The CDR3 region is CASSPLLAGLDEQFF. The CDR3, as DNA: TGTGCCAGCTCACCATTGCTAGCGGGATTGGATGAGCAGTTCTTC.

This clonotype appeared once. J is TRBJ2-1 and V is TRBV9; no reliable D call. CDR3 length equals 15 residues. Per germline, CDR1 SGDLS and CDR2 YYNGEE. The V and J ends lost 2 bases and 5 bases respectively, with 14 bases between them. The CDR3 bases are TGTGCCAGCAGCGTTGCTGGCCGATATGACAATGAGCAGTTCTTC. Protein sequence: CASSVAGRYDNEQFF.

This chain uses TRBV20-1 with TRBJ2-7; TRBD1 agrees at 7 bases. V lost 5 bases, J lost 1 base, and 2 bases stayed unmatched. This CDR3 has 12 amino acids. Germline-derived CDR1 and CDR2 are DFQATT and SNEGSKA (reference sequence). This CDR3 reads CSAWTGSYEQYF. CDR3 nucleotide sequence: TGCAGTGCTTGGACAGGATCCTACGAGCAGTACTTC.

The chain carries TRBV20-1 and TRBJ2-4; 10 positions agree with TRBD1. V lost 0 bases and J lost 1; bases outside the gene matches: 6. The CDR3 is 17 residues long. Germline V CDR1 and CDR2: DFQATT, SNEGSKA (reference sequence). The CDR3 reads CSARDPGQGRAKNIQYF. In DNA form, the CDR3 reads TGCAGTGCTAGAGATCCGGGACAGGGGAGGGCCAAAAACATTCAGTACTTC.

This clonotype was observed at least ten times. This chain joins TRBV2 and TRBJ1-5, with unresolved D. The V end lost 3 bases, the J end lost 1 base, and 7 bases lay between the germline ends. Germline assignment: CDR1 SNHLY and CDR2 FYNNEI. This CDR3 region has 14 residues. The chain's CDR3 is CASSDLKSNQPQHF. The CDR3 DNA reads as TGTGCCAGCAGTGATTTGAAGAGCAATCAGCCCCAGCATTTT.

CDR3 in DNA: TGCAGTGCTAGTCCATCGGGACAAGGGGGGGGCTCCTACGAGCAGTACTTC. Translated, it gives CSASPSGQGGGSYEQYF. The chain has TRBV20-1 and TRBJ2-7; D possibly corresponds to TRBD2 (7 bases). Germline CDR1 DFQATT, CDR2 SNEGSKA (reference sequence). Trimming pared 3 bases from V and 0 bases from J, leaving 21 bases between. CDR3 length equals 17 residues.

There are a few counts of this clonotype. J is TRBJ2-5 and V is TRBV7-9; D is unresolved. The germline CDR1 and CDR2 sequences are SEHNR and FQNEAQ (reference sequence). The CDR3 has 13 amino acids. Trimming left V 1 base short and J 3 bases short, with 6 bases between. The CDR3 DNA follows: TGTGCCAGCAGCTTAGTGAAGGAAGAGACCCAGTACTTC. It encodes CASSLVKEETQYF.

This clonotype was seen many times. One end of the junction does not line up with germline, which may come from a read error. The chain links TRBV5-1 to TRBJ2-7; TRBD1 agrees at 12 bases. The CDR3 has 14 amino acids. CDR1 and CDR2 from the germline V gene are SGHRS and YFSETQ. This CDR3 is CASSLGQGADEQYF. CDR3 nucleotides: TGTGCCAGCAGTTTGGGACAGGGGGCGGACGAGCAGTACTTC.